One sample yielded the 4 T cell receptor beta chains listed below, sequenced in a study of T-cell memory formation after mild COVID-19. TCRdb reprocessed the 5' RACE reads via MiXCR and lists one record per CDR3 protein. The sample contains under 450,000 distinct CDR3 sequences, about 25% of which appear only once. The sequenced material came from PBMCs or a T cell subset sorted from them (not recorded which). The receptor source for this set is an adult woman who had mild COVID-19 (a few samples of this study predate the infection). Cell type and time point are not known.

The rearrangement links TRBV5-1 to TRBJ2-7; D uncertain. The CDR3 totals 13 residues. Germline V gene data show CDR1 as SGHRS and CDR2 as YFSETQ. Trimming cost V 0 bases and J 4 bases, with 8 bases left between them. CDR3 DNA sequence: TGCGCCAGCAGCTTGGGACACGAATACGAGCAGTACTTC. Encoded protein: CASSLGHEYEQYF.

This clonotype is a singleton in its sample. The chain is built from TRBV9 and TRBJ2-1, with 13 bases aligning to TRBD2. The CDR3 contains 16 residues. CDR1 is SGDLS and CDR2 is YYNGEE in the germline V gene. Trimming removed 4 bases from V and 8 bases from J; junction bases left unmatched: 9. The chain's CDR3 is CASSSGLAGEIYEQFF. As DNA, the CDR3 is TGTGCCAGCAGCTCCGGACTAGCGGGAGAAATCTATGAGCAGTTCTTC.

The chain has TRBV19 and TRBJ2-1; perhaps TRBD2 as D (6 bases). Trimming removed 6 bases at V and 8 bases at J, with 11 bases between. The CDR3 extends over 12 amino acids. Germline V lookup: CDR1 LNHDA, CDR2 SQIVND (reference sequence). The CDR3 sequence is CASSTRRDEQFF. CDR3 DNA sequence: TGTGCCAGTAGCACCAGGAGGGATGAGCAGTTCTTC.

The V gene is TRBV19, the J gene TRBJ1-2; tentatively, D is TRBD1 (6 bases). Germline-derived CDR1 and CDR2 are LNHDA and SQIVND (reference sequence). The CDR3 is 11 amino acids. The V gene lost 7 bases and the J gene lost 7 bases, with 10 bases spanning the gap. CDR3 in DNA: TGTGCCAGTACGGGGGGCTCTGGCTACACCTTC. Protein sequence: CASTGGSGYTF.